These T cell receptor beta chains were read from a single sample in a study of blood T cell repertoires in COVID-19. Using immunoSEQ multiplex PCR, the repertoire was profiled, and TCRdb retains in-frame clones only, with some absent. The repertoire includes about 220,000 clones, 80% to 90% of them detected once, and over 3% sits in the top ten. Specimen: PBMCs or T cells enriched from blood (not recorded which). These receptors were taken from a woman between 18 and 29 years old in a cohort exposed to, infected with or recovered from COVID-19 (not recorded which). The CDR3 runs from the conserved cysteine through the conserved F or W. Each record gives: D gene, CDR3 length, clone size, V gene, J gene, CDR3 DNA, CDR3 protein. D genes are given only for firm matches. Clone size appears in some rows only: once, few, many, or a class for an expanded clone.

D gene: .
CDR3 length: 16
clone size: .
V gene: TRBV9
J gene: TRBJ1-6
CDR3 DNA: TGTGCCAGCAGCGCCACCGGGACAACGACGGATTCACCCCTCCACTTT
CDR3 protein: CASSATGTTTDSPLHF

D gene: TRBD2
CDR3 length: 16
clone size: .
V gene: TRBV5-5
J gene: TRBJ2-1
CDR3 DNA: TGTGCCAGCAGCTTGGGAGGGCGGGGGGCCTTCAATGAGCAGTTCTTC
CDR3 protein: CASSLGGRGAFNEQFF

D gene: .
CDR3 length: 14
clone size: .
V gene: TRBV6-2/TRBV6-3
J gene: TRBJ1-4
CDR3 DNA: TGTGCCAGCAGCGGAGGGGTAGGAGGTGAAAAACTGTTTTTT
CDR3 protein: CASSGGVGGEKLFF

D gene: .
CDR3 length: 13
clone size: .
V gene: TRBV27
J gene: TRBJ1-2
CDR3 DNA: TGTGCCAGCGCCCTCGACAGTTATGAGGGCTACACCTTC
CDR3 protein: CASALDSYEGYTF

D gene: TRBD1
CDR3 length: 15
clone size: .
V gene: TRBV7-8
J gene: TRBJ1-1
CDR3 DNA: TGTGCCAGTCACCGGGACAGGGGACAGAACACTGAAGCTTTCTTT
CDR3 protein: CASHRDRGQNTEAFF

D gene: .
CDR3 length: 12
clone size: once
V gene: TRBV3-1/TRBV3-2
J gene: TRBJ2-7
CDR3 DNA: TGTGCCAGCAGTCTCGACACCTACGAGCAGTACTTC
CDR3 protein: CASSLDTYEQYF

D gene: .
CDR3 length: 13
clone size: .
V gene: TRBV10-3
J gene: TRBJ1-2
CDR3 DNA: TGTGCCATTTCGACAGAGAAGAAAGGTGGCTACACCTTC
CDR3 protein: CAISTEKKGGYTF

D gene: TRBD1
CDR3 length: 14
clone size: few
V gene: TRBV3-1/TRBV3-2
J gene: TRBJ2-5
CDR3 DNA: TGTGCCAGCAGCCACCGGGGACAGGGAGAGACCCAGTACTTC
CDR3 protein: CASSHRGQGETQYF

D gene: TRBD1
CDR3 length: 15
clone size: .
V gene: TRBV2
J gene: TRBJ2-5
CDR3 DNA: TGTGCCAGCAGTGAAAGGACAGGGGGCCAAGAGACCCAGTACTTC
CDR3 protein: CASSERTGGQETQYF

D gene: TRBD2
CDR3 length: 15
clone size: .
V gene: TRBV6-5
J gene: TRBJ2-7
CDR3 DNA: TGTGCCAGCAGTTACCGCTACGGGAGGGGTTACGAGCAGTACTTC
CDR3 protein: CASSYRYGRGYEQYF

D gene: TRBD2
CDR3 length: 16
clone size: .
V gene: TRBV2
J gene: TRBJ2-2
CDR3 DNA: TGTGCCAGCAGGGCCGGGACTAGGAGGAACACCGGGGAGCTGTTTTTT
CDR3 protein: CASRAGTRRNTGELFF

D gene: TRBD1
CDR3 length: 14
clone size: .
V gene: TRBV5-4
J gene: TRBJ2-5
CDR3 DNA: TGTGCCAGCAGCCCCCCGGACAGGGGGGAGACCCAGTACTTC
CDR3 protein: CASSPPDRGETQYF

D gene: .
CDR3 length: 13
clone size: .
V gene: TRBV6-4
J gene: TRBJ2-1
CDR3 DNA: TGTGCCAGCAGTGACCTTACAGGGAATGAGCAGTTCTTC
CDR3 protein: CASSDLTGNEQFF

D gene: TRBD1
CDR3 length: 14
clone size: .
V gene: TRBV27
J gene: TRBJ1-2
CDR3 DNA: TGTGCCAGCAGTCCAGGACAGGGGTTGAGTGGCTACACCTTC
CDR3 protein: CASSPGQGLSGYTF

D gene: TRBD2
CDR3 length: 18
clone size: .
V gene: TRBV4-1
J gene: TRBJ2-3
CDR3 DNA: TGCGCCAGCAGCCAACTTCCCCGACTAGCGGGAGGGCAAGATACGCAGTATTTT
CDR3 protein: CASSQLPRLAGGQDTQYF

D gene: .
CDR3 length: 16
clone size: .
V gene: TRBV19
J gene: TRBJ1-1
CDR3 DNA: TGTGCCAGTAGCACCAGCCGAGGGTTAAGGATCACTGAAGCTTTCTTT
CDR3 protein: CASSTSRGLRITEAFF

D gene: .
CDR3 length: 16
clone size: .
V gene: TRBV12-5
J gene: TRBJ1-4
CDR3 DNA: TGTGCTAGTGGTTTGGTAATCCCACCAGGGAAGGGAAAACTGTTTTTT
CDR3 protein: CASGLVIPPGKGKLFF

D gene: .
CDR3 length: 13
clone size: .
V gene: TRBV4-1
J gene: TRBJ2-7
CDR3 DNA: TGCGCCAGTAGTCTAGTGGACTCCTACGAGCAGTACTTC
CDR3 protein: CASSLVDSYEQYF

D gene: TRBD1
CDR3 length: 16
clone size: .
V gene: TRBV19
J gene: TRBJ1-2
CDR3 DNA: TGTGCCAGTAGTATTACAGGGGGCGCTTGGGACTATGGCTACACCTTC
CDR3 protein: CASSITGGAWDYGYTF

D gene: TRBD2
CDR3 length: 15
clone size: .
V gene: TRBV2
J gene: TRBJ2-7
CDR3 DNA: TGTGCCAGCAGCGCGGGACTAGCGACGACTTACGAGCAGTACTTC
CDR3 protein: CASSAGLATTYEQYF

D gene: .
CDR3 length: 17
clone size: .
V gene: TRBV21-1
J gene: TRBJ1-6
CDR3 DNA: TGTGCCAGCAGAGGGGACACTTCTTTCTCCTATAATTCACCCCTCCACTTT
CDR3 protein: CASRGDTSFSYNSPLHF

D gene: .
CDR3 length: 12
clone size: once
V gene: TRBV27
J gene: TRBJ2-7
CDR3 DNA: TGTGCAAGTAGGACGGACACCTACGAGCAGTACTTC
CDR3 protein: CASRTDTYEQYF

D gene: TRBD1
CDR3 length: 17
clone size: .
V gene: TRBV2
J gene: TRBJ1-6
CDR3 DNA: TGTGCCAGCAGTGGAAGACAGGGGGCCGACTATAATTCACCCCTCCACTTT
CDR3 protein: CASSGRQGADYNSPLHF

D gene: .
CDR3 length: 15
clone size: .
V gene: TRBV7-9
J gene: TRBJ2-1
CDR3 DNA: TGTGCCAGCAGCTTAGGACAGGAAATCGGCAATGAGCAGTTCTTC
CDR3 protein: CASSLGQEIGNEQFF